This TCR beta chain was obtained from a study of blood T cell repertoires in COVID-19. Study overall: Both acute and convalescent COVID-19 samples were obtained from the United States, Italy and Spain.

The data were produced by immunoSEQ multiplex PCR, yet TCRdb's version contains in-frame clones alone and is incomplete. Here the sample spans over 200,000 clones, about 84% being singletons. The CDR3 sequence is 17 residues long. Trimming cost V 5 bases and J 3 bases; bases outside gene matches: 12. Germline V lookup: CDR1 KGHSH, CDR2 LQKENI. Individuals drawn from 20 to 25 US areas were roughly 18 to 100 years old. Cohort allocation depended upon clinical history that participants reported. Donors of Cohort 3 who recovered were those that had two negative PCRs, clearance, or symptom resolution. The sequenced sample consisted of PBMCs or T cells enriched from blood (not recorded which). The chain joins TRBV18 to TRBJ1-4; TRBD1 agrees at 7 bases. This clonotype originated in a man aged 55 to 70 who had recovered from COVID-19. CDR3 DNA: TGTGCCAGCTCATCAACAGGGGCCGCCCTGGCTAATGAAAAACTGTTTTTT. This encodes CASSSTGAALANEKLFF.